These 27 T cell receptor beta chains were sequenced from one sample in a study of shared clonotypes between healthy human individuals. This table comes from immunoSEQ multiplex PCR, and its TCRdb copy is limited to in-frame clones, with some not included. The table shows under 600,000 clones, with 70% to 80% occurring only once. Sequencing was performed on PBMCs. Source of these receptors: a woman aged 40-49 years in good health. Some clones in this sample may be carry-over from other donors' samples.

This rearrangement joins TRBV19 to TRBJ1-4, with D tentatively TRBD1 (6 bases). CDR3 size: 16 residues. V gave up 7 bases and J gave up 6 bases, with 21 bases separating them. Germline V gene data show CDR1 as LNHDA and CDR2 as SQIVND (reference sequence). The CDR3 DNA reads as TGTGCCAGTATGGACGGGGGGCGCCGGGTGGATGAAAAACTGTTTTTT. It codes for CASMDGGRRVDEKLFF.

The chain couples TRBV10-3 to TRBJ2-7; tentatively, D is TRBD1 or TRBD2 (5 bases each). The V end lost 3 bases, the J end lost 0 bases, and 9 bases lay between the germline ends. Per germline, CDR1 ENHRY and CDR2 SYGVKD. The length of the CDR3 is 14 residues. The CDR3 nucleotides read TGTGCCATCAGTGATTGGGACGGCTCCTACGAGCAGTACTTC. This translates into CAISDWDGSYEQYF.

The CDR3 protein is CASSTGNTIYF. CDR3 coding DNA: TGTGCCAGTAGTACGGGAAACACCATATATTTT. The J gene is TRBJ1-3, the V gene TRBV19; D remains ambiguous. Trimming took off 4 bases at V and 4 bases at J, with 2 bases between the two ends. CDR3 length: 11 amino acids. CDR1 and CDR2 (germline): LNHDA, SQIVND (reference sequence).

This rearrangement joins TRBV18 to TRBJ1-1; 8 positions match TRBD1. CDR1 and CDR2 from the germline V gene are KGHSH and LQKENI. This CDR3 region has 15 residues. Unmatched junction bases numbered 4, after V lost 3 bases and J lost 1 base. The chain's CDR3 is CASSPRGLQNTEAFF. CDR3 coding DNA: TGTGCCAGCTCACCCAGGGGGCTCCAGAACACTGAAGCTTTCTTT.

The chain combines TRBV5-6 with TRBJ2-5; TRBD2 aligns across 8 bases. Germline CDR1 SGHDT, CDR2 YYEEEE. With V trimmed by 2 bases and J by 2 bases, 2 bases remained unmatched. The length of the CDR3 is 14 residues. The DNA of the CDR3 is TGTGCCAGCAGCTTTAGCGGGACGCAAGAGACCCAGTACTTC. Translation gives CASSFSGTQETQYF.

This chain connects TRBV10-2 to TRBJ2-1, with 15 bases fitting TRBD2. This CDR3 is built from 15 residues. CDR1 WSHSY and CDR2 SAAADI come from the germline V gene. With V trimmed by 7 bases and J by 9 bases, 7 bases remained unmatched. The CDR3 loop is CASTPGLAGGSEQFF. The CDR3 nucleotides are TGCGCCAGCACCCCAGGACTAGCGGGGGGGTCTGAGCAGTTCTTC.

This clone is a singleton in its sample. The chain is built from TRBV9 and TRBJ1-1; perhaps TRBD1 as D (6 bases). The CDR3 totals 15 residues. The V gene's germline CDR1 is SGDLS and CDR2 YYNGEE. Trimming took 1 base from V and 3 from J, leaving 13 bases between them. CDR3 loop: CASSVQQGRDTEAFF. CDR3 coding DNA: TGTGCCAGCAGCGTACAACAGGGTCGGGACACTGAAGCTTTCTTT.

Worth noting for this clone: This could be a read error, since a much larger clone is one nucleotide away. This chain links TRBV5-1 with TRBJ2-5; D uncertain. The CDR3 spans 15 residues. CDR1 is SGHRS, CDR2 YFSETQ, per germline. The CDR3 protein is CASSLFPPTQDTQYF. The CDR3 nucleotides are TGCGCCAGCAGCTTGTTCCCCCCTACCCAAGATACCCAGTACTTC. Together with reference TRBV5-1 and TRBJ2-5, the CDR3 gives the full variable domain: KAGVTQTPRYLIKTRGQQVTLSCSPISGHRSVSWYQQTPGQGLQFLFEYFSETQRNKGNFPGRFSGRQFSNSRSEMNVSTLELGDSALYLCASSLFPPTQDTQYFGPGTRLLVL.

The chain carries TRBV6-6 and TRBJ2-7; 14 nucleotides line up with TRBD2. After removal of 5 bases from V and 1 base from J, the junction contained 1 base not matched to a gene. Germline values: CDR1 MNHNY, CDR2 SVGAGI (reference sequence). CDR3 size: 15 residues. CDR3 protein: CASSRLAGGSYEQYF. The CDR3, as DNA: TGTGCCAGCAGTCGACTAGCGGGAGGGTCCTACGAGCAGTACTTC.

The count of this clone is one. The chain carries TRBV2 and TRBJ2-7; D perhaps matches TRBD1 (7 bases). V lost 7 bases, J lost 4 bases, and 14 bases lay in between. CDR3 length equals 13 residues. Germline V gene data show CDR1 as SNHLY and CDR2 as FYNNEI. DNA for the CDR3: TGTGCCAGCACGGGGGACAGCGTTTACGAGCAGTACTTC. Amino acids: CASTGDSVYEQYF.

The chain couples TRBV4-1 to TRBJ1-1; 8 positions agree with TRBD1. The CDR3 is made up of 16 amino acids. Germline CDR1 reads MGHRA; CDR2 reads YSYEKL. J was trimmed by 1 base and V by 2 bases; bases with no gene match: 6. In DNA, the CDR3 is TGCGCCAGCAGCCAACCAAAAGACAGGGGGAACACTGAAGCTTTCTTT. It encodes CASSQPKDRGNTEAFF.

For the CDR3, the DNA is TGTGCCAGCAGAACGGACAGGGGGAGCACAGATACGCAGTATTTT. It specifies CASRTDRGSTDTQYF. V usage is TRBV4-2 and J usage is TRBJ2-3; TRBD1 agrees at 10 bases. Germline V gene lookup returns CDR1 LGHNA and CDR2 YNFKEQ. CDR3 length equals 15 residues. The trim removed 6 bases at V and 0 bases at J, leaving 3 bases unmatched.

The chain recombines TRBV11-3 with TRBJ2-7; the D is unclear. CDR1 and CDR2 from the germline V gene are SGHNT and YENEEA. The CDR3 runs 13 residues. The ends were cut back, 1 base at V and 3 bases at J, with 7 bases in the middle. The CDR3: CASSLGDGYEQYF. DNA for the CDR3: TGTGCCAGCAGCTTAGGTGATGGCTACGAGCAGTACTTC.

J is TRBJ1-1 and V is TRBV18; D gene ambiguous. The germline gives CDR1 KGHSH, CDR2 LQKENI. This CDR3 is built from 15 residues. V lost 5 bases and J lost 1, with 14 bases in between. The CDR3 reads CASSRALGRNTEAFF. CDR3 nucleotide sequence: TGTGCCAGCTCAAGAGCCTTGGGGAGGAACACTGAAGCTTTCTTT.

In its sample, this clone was seen a few times. The chain uses TRBV7-9 and TRBJ2-7; TRBD1 might be the D (6 bases). Germline V CDR1 and CDR2: SEHNR, FQNEAQ (reference sequence). The germline V and J ends were trimmed by 6 bases and 4 bases, with 10 bases remaining between them. CDR3 length equals 12 residues. The CDR3 sequence is CASRTQGYEQYF. The CDR3 region has the DNA TGTGCCAGCAGAACCCAGGGGTACGAGCAGTACTTC.

CDR3 loop: CASSYGGTGPYEQYF. Here the CDR3 DNA reads TGTGCCAGCAGTTACGGCGGGACAGGGCCCTACGAGCAGTACTTC. This chain connects TRBV28 to TRBJ2-7, with 9 bases identical to TRBD1. Per germline, CDR1 MDHEN and CDR2 SYDVKM. The CDR3 is made up of 15 amino acids. V shed 4 bases and J 2 bases; nucleotides not matched to a gene: 6.

The rearrangement joins TRBV28 to TRBJ2-5, with TRBD1 matching 11 bases. The CDR3 has 14 residues. Trimming removed 2 bases from V and 10 bases from J; junction bases left unmatched: 6. The V gene's germline CDR1 is MDHEN and CDR2 SYDVKM. The DNA of the CDR3 is TGTGCCAGCAGTTTACCGGGACAGGGGGTCTTCCAGTACTTC. Amino acid sequence: CASSLPGQGVFQYF.

As for this clone: A clone one base away is much larger, so this may be a read error. The V gene is TRBV7-2, the J gene TRBJ2-7; D may correspond to TRBD1 or TRBD2 (5 bases each). V lost 0 bases and J lost 6, with 9 bases in between. The CDR3 runs to 13 residues. The germline CDR1 and CDR2 sequences are SGHTA and FQGNSA. CDR3 residues: CASSLARDGEQYF. Here the CDR3 DNA reads TGTGCCAGCAGCTTAGCCAGGGACGGCGAGCAGTACTTC.

The chain uses TRBV5-5 and TRBJ2-7; 8 nucleotides line up with TRBD1. The CDR3 spans 15 residues. Germline V gene sequence: CDR1 SGHKS, CDR2 YYEKEE (reference sequence). J gave up 2 bases and V 0 bases, and 4 bases lay outside the gene matches. CDR3 coding DNA: TGTGCCAGCAGCTTGGCCCTGACAGGGGCCTACGAGCAGTACTTC. Its protein is CASSLALTGAYEQYF.

This chain links TRBV28 with TRBJ2-7, with D perhaps matching TRBD1 (6 bases). Trimming pared 3 bases from V and 5 bases from J, leaving 14 bases between. CDR1 and CDR2 from the germline V gene are MDHEN and SYDVKM. The CDR3 is made up of 14 amino acids. The DNA for the CDR3 is TGTGCCAGCAGTTTGGTGACAGGTCTCGACGAGCAGTACTTC. This encodes CASSLVTGLDEQYF.

As for this clone: A read error may account for a junction end that differs from germline. This chain links TRBV9 with TRBJ1-3; D is ambiguous. The CDR3 consists of 15 residues. CDR1 and CDR2 from the germline V gene are SGDLS and YYNGEE. The CDR3 sequence is CASSPRGVSGNTIYF. In DNA, the CDR3 is TGCGCCAGCAGCCCCCGGGGAGTCTCTGGAAACACCATATATTTT.

V is TRBV15 and J is TRBJ1-5; no firm D call. V dropped 0 bases and J dropped 0 bases, with 9 bases sitting between them. This CDR3 is 16 amino acids long. CDR1 is LNHNV, CDR2 YYDKDF, per germline (reference sequence). The CDR3 protein is CATSRESIHSNQPQHF. DNA of the CDR3: TGTGCCACCAGCAGAGAATCCATCCATAGCAATCAGCCCCAGCATTTT.

As regards this clone: A read error is possible here, since a much larger clone lies one base away. The rearrangement joins TRBV10-3 to TRBJ2-1; D could derive from TRBD1 or TRBD2 (5 bases each). Germline CDR1 and CDR2: ENHRY and SYGVKD. CDR3 length equals 15 residues. CDR3 region: CAISDLGESNNEQLF. CDR3 sequence (DNA): TGTGCCATCAGTGACCTGGGGGAGTCTAACAATGAGCAGCTCTTC.

The chain carries TRBV2 and TRBJ2-2; the D gene is possibly TRBD2 (6 bases). The germline V gene encodes CDR1 SNHLY and CDR2 FYNNEI. The CDR3 length is 14 residues. Trimming stripped 6 bases from V and 9 bases from J, with 17 bases between. The CDR3 sequence is CASSEEGRSRELFF. As DNA, the CDR3 is TGTGCCAGCAGCGAGGAGGGTAGATCGCGGGAGCTGTTTTTT.

This clone was picked up one time. V and J are TRBV11-2 and TRBJ2-1; TRBD2 matches 9 bases. This CDR3 is 14 amino acids long. Germline V gene data show CDR1 as SGHAT and CDR2 as FQNNGV. The V and J ends lost 5 bases and 4 bases, in that order; junction bases with no gene match: 3. Here the CDR3 DNA reads TGTGCCAGCAGCCCTAGCGGGGATTACAATGAGCAGTTCTTC. Encoded protein: CASSPSGDYNEQFF.

V gene TRBV6-1 combines with J gene TRBJ1-1, with 10 bases aligning to TRBD1. Germline lookup yields CDR1 MNHNS and CDR2 SASEGT. The CDR3 has 15 amino acids. V trimming: 5 bases; J trimming: 4 bases; junction bases outside the gene matches: 7. CDR3 protein: CASSSIDRGLTEAFF. In nucleotides, the CDR3 is TGTGCCAGCAGTTCCATTGACAGGGGGCTCACTGAAGCTTTCTTT.

The chain couples TRBV27 to TRBJ1-1; D possibly corresponds to TRBD1 (6 bases). The germline gives CDR1 MNHEY, CDR2 SMNVEV (reference sequence). CDR3 length equals 13 residues. Trimming stripped 3 bases from V and 4 bases from J, with 9 bases between. The CDR3: CASSFRGGTEAFF. Here the CDR3 DNA reads TGTGCCAGCAGTTTTAGAGGGGGCACTGAAGCTTTCTTT.